A single T cell receptor beta chain is shown here with its context. The target antigen is unknown. The data were taken from a study of OX40 agonist ivuxolimab in advanced cancers. Study information: Dose-escalation subjects each had hepatocellular carcinoma, melanoma, renal cell or head and neck cancer. Study-wide results and caveats: The authors also found low normalized T-cell clonal expansion in some nonresponders. The mean number of expanded clones was higher in CD8+ T cells than in CD4+.

With V trimmed by 5 bases and J by 4 bases, 4 bases remained unmatched. Germline V gene data show CDR1 as SGHDT and CDR2 as YYEEEE. The CDR3 spans 13 residues. Method: immunoSEQ multiplex PCR; TCRdb's copy keeps in-frame clones and lacks some. The sample has about 120,000 clones; 80% to 90% are singletons. The sequence derives from an adult with an advanced solid tumor such as melanoma, head and neck, liver or kidney cancer. The specimen comprised CD4+ or CD8+ T cells sorted from blood, sampled in a trial of the OX40 agonist ivuxolimab. V usage is TRBV5-6 and J usage is TRBJ1-2, with TRBD1 matching over 8 bases. In DNA form, the CDR3 reads TGTGCCAGCAGGGGACAGGTAATCTATGGCTACACCTTC. Translation gives CASRGQVIYGYTF.